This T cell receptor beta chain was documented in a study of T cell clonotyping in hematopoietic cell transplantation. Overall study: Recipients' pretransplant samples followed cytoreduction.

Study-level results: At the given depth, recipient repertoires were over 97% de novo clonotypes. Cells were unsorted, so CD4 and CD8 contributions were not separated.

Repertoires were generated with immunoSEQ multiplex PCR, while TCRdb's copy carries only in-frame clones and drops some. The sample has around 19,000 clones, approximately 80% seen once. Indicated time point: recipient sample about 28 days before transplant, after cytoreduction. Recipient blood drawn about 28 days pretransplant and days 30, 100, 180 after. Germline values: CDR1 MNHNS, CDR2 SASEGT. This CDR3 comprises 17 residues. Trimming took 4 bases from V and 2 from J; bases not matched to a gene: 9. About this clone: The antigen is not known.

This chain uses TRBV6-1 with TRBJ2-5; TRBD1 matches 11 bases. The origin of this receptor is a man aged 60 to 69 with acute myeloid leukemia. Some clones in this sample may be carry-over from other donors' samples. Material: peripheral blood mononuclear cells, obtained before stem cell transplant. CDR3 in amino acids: CASSARTGGNLQETQYF. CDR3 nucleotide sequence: TGTGCCAGCAGTGCTCGGACAGGGGGCAATTTACAAGAGACCCAGTACTTC.